Listed below are T cell receptor beta chains from one sample, sequenced in a study of cytomegalovirus exposure and HLA in healthy donors. Here immunoSEQ multiplex PCR was the method, and the copy in TCRdb shows in-frame clones only, minus some. There are 70,000 or so clones in the sample, with around 2.4% held by the top ten. Sequencing input: PBMCs. The receptors were gathered from a female donor in good health and CMV-seropositive. Each CDR3 is given with its conserved first and last residue. Each record gives: D gene, J gene, V gene, CDR3 protein, CDR3 DNA. A D gene is named only where the DNA matches it firmly.

TRBD2,TRBJ2-7,TRBV30,CAINAGAYEQYF,TGTGCCATCAACGCGGGGGCCTACGAGCAGTACTTC
.,TRBJ1-1,TRBV28,CASRSNAGILTEAFF,TGTGCCAGCAGAAGTAATGCAGGGATTTTGACTGAAGCTTTCTTT
TRBD1,TRBJ1-3,TRBV28,CASRTPTGSLGNTIYF,TGTGCCAGCAGAACCCCGACAGGGTCTCTCGGAAACACCATATATTTT
.,TRBJ1-3,TRBV28,CASRQGSGNTIYF,TGTGCCAGCAGACAGGGCTCTGGAAACACCATATATTTT
.,TRBJ1-4,TRBV6-5,CASSYYPGRGEKLFF,TGTGCCAGCAGTTACTACCCAGGGCGTGGGGAAAAACTGTTTTTT
.,TRBJ2-3,TRBV28,CASSLTDREADTQYF,TGTGCCAGCAGTCTCACCGACAGGGAGGCAGATACGCAGTATTTT
.,TRBJ1-1,TRBV10-3,CATALGAMNTEAFF,TGTGCCACCGCCTTGGGGGCGATGAACACTGAAGCTTTCTTT
TRBD2,TRBJ2-5,TRBV7-6,CASSLRLAGEETQYF,TGTGCCAGCAGTCTCCGACTAGCGGGGGAAGAGACCCAGTACTTC
.,TRBJ2-1,TRBV7-9,CASSSLRRGSYNEQFF,TGTGCCAGCAGCTCCCTGCGGCGGGGAAGCTACAATGAGCAGTTCTTC
TRBD2,TRBJ2-7,TRBV29-1,CSVQRLAGLAYEQYF,TGCAGCGTTCAGAGACTAGCGGGCCTCGCCTACGAGCAGTACTTC
.,TRBJ2-7,TRBV10-1,CASSESTVGQPYF,TGCGCCAGCAGTGAGTCGACTGTGGGACAACCGTACTTC
.,TRBJ2-3,TRBV6-5,CASSYSRGLTDTQYF,TGTGCCAGCAGTTACTCACGGGGTCTCACAGATACGCAGTATTTT
.,TRBJ1-5,TRBV18,CASSPKHDNQPQHF,TGTGCCAGCTCACCAAAGCATGACAATCAGCCCCAGCATTTT
.,TRBJ1-1,TRBV6-6,CASRLQGPGEAFF,TGTGCCAGCAGATTACAGGGCCCAGGAGAAGCTTTCTTT
.,TRBJ1-2,TRBV2,CASRETVYGYTF,TGTGCCAGCAGGGAGACAGTCTATGGCTACACCTTC
TRBD1,TRBJ2-7,TRBV19,CASSIGTGESGQYF,TGTGCCAGTAGTATCGGGACAGGGGAGTCAGGGCAGTACTTC
.,TRBJ2-3,TRBV5-1,CASSLGGTSFSSTDTQYF,TGCGCCAGCAGCCTCGGCGGGACGTCTTTCTCTAGCACAGATACGCAGTATTTT
TRBD1,TRBJ2-3,TRBV29-1,CSVPDRAITDTQYF,TGCAGCGTCCCTGACAGGGCTATCACAGATACGCAGTATTTT
.,TRBJ1-2,TRBV6-1,CASIGAENYGYTF,TGTGCCAGCATCGGAGCCGAAAACTATGGCTACACCTTC
TRBD1,TRBJ2-7,TRBV28,CASSLPGQGVGYEQYF,TGTGCCAGCAGTTTACCCGGACAGGGGGTGGGCTACGAGCAGTACTTC
.,TRBJ2-1,TRBV30,CAWSGSLAYNEQFF,TGTGCCTGGAGTGGATCCCTAGCCTACAATGAGCAGTTCTTC
.,TRBJ2-5,TRBV30,CAWSVLAGIQETQYF,TGTGCCTGGAGTGTACTGGCGGGGATCCAAGAGACCCAGTACTTC
.,TRBJ2-1,TRBV7-8,CASSRPAGALNEQFF,TGTGCCAGCAGTCGGCCGGCAGGGGCCCTCAATGAGCAGTTCTTC
.,TRBJ1-2,TRBV5-1,CASSFGTDHYGYTF,TGCGCCAGCAGCTTCGGGACTGATCACTATGGCTACACCTTC
.,TRBJ2-5,TRBV6-5,CASSYSSAGQETQYF,TGTGCCAGCAGTTACTCGAGTGCGGGTCAAGAGACCCAGTACTTC
.,TRBJ2-5,TRBV18,CASSPPSDRETQYF,TGTGCCAGCTCACCACCCTCAGACAGGGAGACCCAGTACTTC
TRBD2,TRBJ2-1,TRBV2,CASIFRLAGGREQFF,TGTGCCAGCATCTTTAGACTAGCGGGGGGCCGCGAGCAGTTCTTC